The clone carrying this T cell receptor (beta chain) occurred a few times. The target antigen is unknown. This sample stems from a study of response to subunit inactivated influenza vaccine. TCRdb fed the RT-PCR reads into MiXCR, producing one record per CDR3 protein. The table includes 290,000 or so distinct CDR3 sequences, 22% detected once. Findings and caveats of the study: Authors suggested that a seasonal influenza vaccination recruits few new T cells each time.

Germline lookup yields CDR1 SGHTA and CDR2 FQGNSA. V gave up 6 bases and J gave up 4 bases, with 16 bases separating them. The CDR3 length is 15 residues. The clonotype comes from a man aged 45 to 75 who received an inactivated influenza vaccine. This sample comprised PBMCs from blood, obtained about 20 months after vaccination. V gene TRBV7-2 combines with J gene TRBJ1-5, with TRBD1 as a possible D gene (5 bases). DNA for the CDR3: TGTGCCAGCAGTCAAGAGGCAGGGTGGAATCAGCCCCAGCATTTT. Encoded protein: CASSQEAGWNQPQHF.